What follows describes a single T cell receptor beta chain. Antigen specificity is unknown. This CDR3 is built from 18 residues. Germline V lookup: CDR1 SGDLS, CDR2 YYNGEE. V lost 0 bases to trimming and J lost 2 bases; unmatched junction nucleotides: 9. This record belongs to a study of a mutant IDH1 vaccine in newly diagnosed glioma. In the study overall: Vaccination followed radiotherapy alone by 4-6 weeks, or accompanied temozolomide cycles.

Study-wide results and limits: Whatever changes occurred in top peripheral T cell clonotypes seemed unrelated to pseudoprogression.

The time point: week 47, end of study. Vaccinated patients received 300 ug of mutant IDH1 20-mer peptide per dose, with topical imiquimod. Assay used: immunoSEQ multiplex PCR; TCRdb lists only in-frame clones, some missing. The sample has approximately 80,000 clones, about 81% seen once. V is TRBV9 and J is TRBJ2-1; 9 bases fit TRBD2. This clonotype was sampled from a man aged 40-50 years with glioma. This material consisted of PBMCs, taken from a glioma patient whose treatment included an IDH1 peptide vaccine. The DNA for the CDR3 is TGTGCCAGCAGCGTAGAAACAGCGGGGGGTATAGCCTACAATGAGCAGTTCTTC. This gives the protein CASSVETAGGIAYNEQFF.